The 10 T cell receptor beta chains in this list originate from one sample, sequenced in a study of OX40 agonist ivuxolimab in advanced cancers. Clones were read by immunoSEQ multiplex PCR, and TCRdb kept only the in-frame ones, dropping some. The sample includes tens of thousands of clones, approximately 89% of them seen just once. The sequencing used CD4+ or CD8+ T cells sorted from blood, collected in a trial of the OX40 agonist ivuxolimab. These receptors were obtained from an adult with an advanced solid tumor such as melanoma, head and neck, liver or kidney cancer.

This chain connects TRBV5-1 to TRBJ2-2, with D perhaps TRBD2 (6 bases). The CDR3 consists of 16 residues. Germline CDR1 and CDR2: SGHRS and YFSETQ. Trimming pared 3 bases from V and 4 bases from J, leaving 16 bases between. In nucleotides, the CDR3 is TGCGCCAGCAGCTGGGGACGGAGGGAGAGCACCGGGGAGCTGTTTTTT. This sequence encodes CASSWGRRESTGELFF.

This clone was counted a single time. J is TRBJ2-7 and V is TRBV5-4; D is undetermined. V lost 0 bases, J lost 7 bases, and 5 bases lay in between. CDR3 size: 11 residues. Per the germline V gene, CDR1 is SGHNT and CDR2 is YYREEE (reference sequence). CDR3 coding DNA: TGTGCCAGCAGCTTGGCCGAGGAGCAGTACTTC. Translated: CASSLAEEQYF.

The chain is built from TRBV19 and TRBJ2-2; no clear D. Trimming removed 5 bases at V and 5 bases at J, with 15 bases between. The V gene's germline CDR1 is LNHDA and CDR2 SQIVND (reference sequence). The length of the CDR3 is 15 residues. The chain's CDR3 is CASSSARLGTGELFF. DNA for the CDR3: TGTGCCAGTAGTTCCGCGCGCTTAGGGACCGGGGAGCTGTTTTTT.

The V gene is TRBV4-3, the J gene TRBJ2-3; D remains unclear. V was shortened by 4 bases and J by 5 bases, with 19 bases between the two germline ends. Germline CDR1 LGHNA, CDR2 YSLEER. The CDR3 totals 16 residues. The CDR3 sequence is CASSPFAGRRGDTQYF. CDR3 coding DNA: TGCGCCAGCAGCCCCTTCGCAGGCCGTCGTGGAGATACGCAGTATTTT.

V usage is TRBV6-5 and J usage is TRBJ2-7; D uncertain. This CDR3 comprises 16 residues. Trimming removed 2 bases from V and 2 bases from J, with 16 bases in between. The germline gives CDR1 MNHEY, CDR2 SVGAGI. CDR3 amino acids: CASSYLPDPQPYEQYF. CDR3 DNA sequence: TGTGCCAGCAGTTACCTGCCGGACCCGCAGCCCTACGAGCAGTACTTC.

The rearrangement uses TRBV10-3 and TRBJ2-4, with D hard to call. V shed 8 bases and J shed 3 bases, with 8 bases lying between them. The CDR3 covers 12 residues. The germline V gene has CDR1 ENHRY and CDR2 SYGVKD. The CDR3 here is CAISSSKNIQYF. The DNA for the CDR3 is TGTGCCATCTCCTCTAGCAAAAACATTCAGTACTTC.

This chain joins TRBV9 and TRBJ2-7; 10 bases are shared with TRBD1. Germline V gene data show CDR1 as SGDLS and CDR2 as YYNGEE. The CDR3 has 18 residues. V lost 4 bases, J lost 9 bases, and 22 bases stayed unmatched. For the CDR3, the DNA is TGTGCCAGCAGCTCCCAACCGGGACAGGGGAGTCTCTTTTCGAGGCAGTACTTC. Amino acid sequence: CASSSQPGQGSLFSRQYF. Full variable domain (remainder filled in from reference TRBV9 and TRBJ2-7): DSGVTQTPKHLITATGQRVTLRCSPRSGDLSVYWYQQSLDQGLQFLIQYYNGEERAKGNILERFSAQQFPDLHSELNLSSLELGDSALYFCASSSQPGQGSLFSRQYFGPGTRLTVT.

The chain combines TRBV15 with TRBJ2-7; a weak D match, TRBD2 (5 bases). Deletions cut 2 bases from V and 0 bases from J, with 14 bases between. Germline V gene lookup returns CDR1 LNHNV and CDR2 YYDKDF (reference sequence). This CDR3 has 16 amino acids. The CDR3, as DNA: TGTGCCACCAGCAGACCCGGGGATCCTCTCTCCTACGAGCAGTACTTC. This translates into CATSRPGDPLSYEQYF.

J is TRBJ2-3 and V is TRBV5-6; D is possibly TRBD1 (5 bases). Germline CDR1 is SGHDT and CDR2 is YYEEEE. V lost 0 bases to trimming and J lost 3 bases, with 11 bases between them. This CDR3 is built from 15 residues. CDR3 sequence: CASSLVGARTDTQYF. The CDR3 nucleotides are TGTGCCAGCAGCTTGGTAGGGGCGAGGACAGATACGCAGTATTTT.

DNA of the CDR3: TGTGCCAGCAGTTACTCCGGGGCCCGCACTGAAGCTTTCTTT. It encodes CASSYSGARTEAFF. V gene TRBV6-5 combines with J gene TRBJ1-1; possible D gene TRBD1, 5 bases. Germline values: CDR1 MNHEY, CDR2 SVGAGI. The CDR3 loop spans 14 amino acids. Trimming took off 0 bases at V and 4 bases at J, with 9 bases between the two ends.